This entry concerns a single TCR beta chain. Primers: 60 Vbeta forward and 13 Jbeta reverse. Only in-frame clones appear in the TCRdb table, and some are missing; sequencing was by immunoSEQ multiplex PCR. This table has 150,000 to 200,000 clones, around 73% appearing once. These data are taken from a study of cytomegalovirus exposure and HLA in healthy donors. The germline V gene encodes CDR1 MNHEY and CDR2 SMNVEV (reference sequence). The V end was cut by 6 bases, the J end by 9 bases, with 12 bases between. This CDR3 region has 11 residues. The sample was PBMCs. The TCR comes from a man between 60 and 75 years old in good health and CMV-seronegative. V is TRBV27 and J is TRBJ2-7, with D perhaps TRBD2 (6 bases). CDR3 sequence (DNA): TGTGCCAGCAGCATGTCTAGCGTGCAGTACTTC. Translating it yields CASSMSSVQYF.